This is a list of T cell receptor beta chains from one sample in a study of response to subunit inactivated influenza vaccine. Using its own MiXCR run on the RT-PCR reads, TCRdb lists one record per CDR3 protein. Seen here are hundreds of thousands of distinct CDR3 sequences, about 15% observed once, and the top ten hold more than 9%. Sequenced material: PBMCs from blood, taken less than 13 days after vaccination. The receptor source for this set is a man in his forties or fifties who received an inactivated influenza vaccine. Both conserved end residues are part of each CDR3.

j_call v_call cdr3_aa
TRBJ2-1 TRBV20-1 CSALLLAGLNEQFF
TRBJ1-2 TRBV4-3 CASSQDDRGRNYGYTF
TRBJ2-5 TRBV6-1 CASRDRGRVQETQYF
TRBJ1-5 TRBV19 CASSILADLGHPQHF
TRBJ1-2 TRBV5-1 CASSVGTGRNYGYTF
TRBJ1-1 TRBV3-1 CASSQYQGTEAFF
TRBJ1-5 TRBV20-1 CSADRGKTQPQHF
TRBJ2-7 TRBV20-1 CSARSSGEEVEQYF
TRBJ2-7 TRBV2 CASSGQREVSYEQYF
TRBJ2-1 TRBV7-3 CASSPHRTSANNEQFF
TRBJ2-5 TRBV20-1 CSATRGAGIEETQYF
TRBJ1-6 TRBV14 CASSAGTANSPLHF
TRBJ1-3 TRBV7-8 CASSAGTTSGNTIYF
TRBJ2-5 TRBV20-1 CSAGEGGREETQYF
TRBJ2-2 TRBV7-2 CASSLPIGELFF
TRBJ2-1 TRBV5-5 CASSLVDQYNEQFF
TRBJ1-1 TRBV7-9 CASSVGTGRTEAFF
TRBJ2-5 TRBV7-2 CASLAAGETQYF
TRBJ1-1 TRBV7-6 CASSLAGDIKAFF
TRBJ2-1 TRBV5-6 CASSSIAGGMAGYNEQFF
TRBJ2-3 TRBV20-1 CSAGAPPDTQYF
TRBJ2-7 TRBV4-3 CASSQVAGGPYEQYF
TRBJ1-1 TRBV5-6 CASSLERVAEAFF
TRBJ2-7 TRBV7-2 CASSLGYRSHEQYF
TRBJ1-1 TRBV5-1 CASSLGGNPEAFF
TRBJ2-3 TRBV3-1 CASSQLFMGGLAEDTQYF
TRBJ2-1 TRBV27 CASSLAGPKPPNEQFF
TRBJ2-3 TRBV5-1 CASSLATAANTDTQYF
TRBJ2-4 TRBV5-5 CASSRLGIAKNIQYF
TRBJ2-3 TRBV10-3 CAISESTSGGAGDTQYF